These T cell receptor beta chains were read from a single sample in a study of regulatory T cells in long-lasting Graves disease. TCRdb reanalysed the multiplex PCR reads using MiXCR and keeps one entry per CDR3 protein. Of 620,000 or so distinct CDR3 sequences in the sample, around 15% were seen once. This sample was also put to use in a study of T cells in Graves' hyperthyroidism and ophthalmopathy.

Sample: peripheral blood mononuclear cells (PBMCs), taken at new diagnosis, from a patient treated with antithyroid drugs. The receptor set was obtained from a woman aged 25 to 45 with Graves disease. Both conserved end residues are part of each CDR3.

CDR3	V
CSARDRRTSGRPGELFF	TRBV20-1
CAWSVSGSGGYTF	TRBV30
CASSFRESYNEQFF	TRBV5-1
CASTPGPEAFF	TRBV12-3/TRBV12-4
CASSPGTGISTDTQYF	TRBV6-2/TRBV6-3
CASTGRPLYGYTF	TRBV27
CASSEGSGSGQETQYF	TRBV10-1
CASSPAGGLRDTQYF	TRBV7-9
CSLSRGPDNYGYTF	TRBV29-1
CASSGKAGASVLTF	TRBV2
CASSRLGGRRPNTEAFF	TRBV3-1
CAWSPRLASVGYEQYF	TRBV30
CASSFAWGKNTEAFF	TRBV12-3/TRBV12-4
CASSFTGTGGEKLFF	TRBV6-1
CASSLGAGVLNTGELFF	TRBV5-4
CASSLTGDNSPLHF	TRBV28
CASSSSDRGTEAFF	TRBV28
CASSPVGLAGVKNEQFF	TRBV12-3/TRBV12-4
CSATQGGPGEAFF	TRBV20-1
CASSAQTKGYEQYF	TRBV7-9
CASSQGSRLAGMGETQYF	TRBV3-1
CASSYSWTGESYTF	TRBV6-5
CASSRQGYQPQHF	TRBV28
CASSPPAGDYQPQHF	TRBV6-1
CASRRTGAGEQYF	TRBV7-2
CASSLMASGSNEQFF	TRBV12-3/TRBV12-4
CASSYSLLTGTNQPQHF	TRBV6-5
CASSYAGLAGGGLETQYF	TRBV3-1
CASSAEGLAGVGNTQYF	TRBV9
CASGLAVDNEQFF	TRBV12-3/TRBV12-4
CSASAGRPIGNTIYF	TRBV20-1
CASSLGAGGFYEQYF	TRBV7-2
CASTRASGEETQYF	TRBV7-9
CAWQGSYNSPLHF	TRBV30
CASSILGGSDPTQYF	TRBV28
CASSPGLSYNEQFF	TRBV7-9
CASSQRQVTDTQYF	TRBV12-3/TRBV12-4
CASSPRRATGELFF	TRBV7-8
CASSLEAARAQHF	TRBV11-2
CASGQRRSLQPQHF	TRBV3-1
CASRGDSHTEAFF	TRBV9
CASSRTMSYEQYF	TRBV27
CSCGGSLYGYTF	TRBV20-1
CASSLQAGGLEQYF	TRBV12-3/TRBV12-4
CASSYDSTGTYGYTF	TRBV27
CASSLQGAGYTGELFF	TRBV5-1
CSAIRRRAGGNEQFF	TRBV20-1
CSARAAGALAYEQYF	TRBV20-1
CASSQLLGEEAFF	TRBV4-1
CASSLELAGGVGEQFF	TRBV7-2
CAWSVITPGELFF	TRBV30
CASRLQYSNQPQHF	TRBV5-1
CASSDDRANYGYTF	TRBV2
CASSLVQPTGELFF	TRBV5-1